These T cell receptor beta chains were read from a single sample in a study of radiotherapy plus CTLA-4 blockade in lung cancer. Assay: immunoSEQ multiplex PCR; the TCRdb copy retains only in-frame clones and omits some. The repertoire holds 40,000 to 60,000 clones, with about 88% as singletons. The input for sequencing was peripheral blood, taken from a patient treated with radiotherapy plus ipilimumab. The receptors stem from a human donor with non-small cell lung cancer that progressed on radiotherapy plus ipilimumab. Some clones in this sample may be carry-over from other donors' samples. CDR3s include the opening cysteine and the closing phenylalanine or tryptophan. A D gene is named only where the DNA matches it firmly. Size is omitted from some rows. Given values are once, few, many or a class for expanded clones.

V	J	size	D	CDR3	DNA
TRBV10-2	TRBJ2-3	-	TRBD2	CASVGLAGLTDTQYF	TGCGCCAGCGTAGGACTAGCGGGCCTCACAGATACGCAGTATTTT
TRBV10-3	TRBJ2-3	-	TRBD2	CAISEDTTSGSTDTQYF	TGTGCCATCAGTGAGGATACGACTAGCGGAAGCACAGATACGCAGTATTTT
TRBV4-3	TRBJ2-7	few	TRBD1	CASSQGTGYEQYF	TGCGCCAGCAGCCAAGGGACAGGCTACGAGCAGTACTTC
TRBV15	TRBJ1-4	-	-	CATSISALNEKLFF	TGTGCCACCAGCATAAGCGCCCTTAATGAAAAACTGTTTTTT
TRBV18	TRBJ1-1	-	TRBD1	CASSPPIGTGGLNTEAFF	TGTGCCAGCTCACCACCTATAGGTACAGGGGGCTTGAACACTGAAGCTTTCTTT
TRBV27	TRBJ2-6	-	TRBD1	CASSLLGQGHSGANVLTF	TGTGCCAGCAGTTTACTGGGACAGGGACACTCTGGGGCCAACGTCCTGACTTTC
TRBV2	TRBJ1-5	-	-	CASSDSGTHSNQPQHF	TGTGCCAGCAGCGATTCCGGGACACATAGCAATCAGCCCCAGCATTTT
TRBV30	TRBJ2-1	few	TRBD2	CAWSVGLAGAKFF	TGTGCCTGGAGTGTAGGGCTAGCGGGGGCCAAGTTCTTC
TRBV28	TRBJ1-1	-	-	CASRLGTPKNTEAFF	TGTGCCAGCAGATTGGGGACACCTAAGAACACTGAAGCTTTCTTT
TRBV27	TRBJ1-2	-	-	CASSFGTPANYGYTF	TGTGCCAGCAGTTTTGGGACTCCGGCTAACTATGGCTACACCTTC
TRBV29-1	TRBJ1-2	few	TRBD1	CSVEGQGVDYGYTF	TGCAGCGTTGAAGGACAGGGGGTAGACTATGGCTACACCTTC
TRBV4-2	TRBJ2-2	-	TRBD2	CASSRGTSGGYTGELFF	TGTGCCAGCAGCCGTGGGACTAGCGGGGGCTACACCGGGGAGCTGTTTTTT
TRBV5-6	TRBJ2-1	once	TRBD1	CASSLTGGRDNEQFF	TGTGCCAGCAGCTTAACAGGGGGCAGGGACAATGAGCAGTTCTTC
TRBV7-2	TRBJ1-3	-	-	CASSYGASSGNTIYF	TGTGCCAGCAGCTATGGGGCAAGCTCTGGAAACACCATATATTTT
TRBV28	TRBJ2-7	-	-	CASSQTASSYEQYF	TGTGCCAGCAGTCAGACAGCGAGCTCCTACGAGCAGTACTTC
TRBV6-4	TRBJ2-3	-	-	CASSEYRQSDTQYF	TGTGCCAGCAGTGAATACCGACAGTCAGATACGCAGTATTTT
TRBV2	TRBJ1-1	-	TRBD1	CASRGTGGNTEAFF	TGTGCCAGCAGGGGGACAGGGGGGAACACTGAAGCTTTCTTT
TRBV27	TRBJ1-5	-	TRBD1	CASRTGHSNQPQHF	TGTGCCAGCAGGACAGGGCATAGCAATCAGCCCCAGCATTTT
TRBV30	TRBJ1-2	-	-	CAWNLRGGYTF	TGTGCCTGGAACTTAAGGGGGGGCTACACCTTC
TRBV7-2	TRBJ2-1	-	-	CASSDGGPYNEQFF	TGTGCCAGCAGCGATGGAGGGCCCTACAATGAGCAGTTCTTC
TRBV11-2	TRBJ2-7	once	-	CASSLAPGKYEQYF	TGTGCCAGCAGCTTAGCACCAGGGAAATACGAGCAGTACTTC
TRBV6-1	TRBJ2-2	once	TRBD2	CASLRDYNTGELFF	TGTGCCAGCCTCCGGGACTATAACACCGGGGAGCTGTTTTTT
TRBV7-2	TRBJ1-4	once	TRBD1	CASSLGYRGNEKLFF	TGTGCCAGCAGCTTAGGGTACAGGGGGAACGAAAAACTGTTTTTT
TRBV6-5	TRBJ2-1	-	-	CASSYRRTHEQFF	TGTGCCAGCAGTTACCGTAGGACTCATGAGCAGTTCTTC
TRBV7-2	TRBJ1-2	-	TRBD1	CASRYTGTVRYGYTF	TGTGCCAGCAGATATACCGGGACAGTTCGCTATGGCTACACCTTC
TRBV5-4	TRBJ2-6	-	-	CASSPDSSGANVLTF	TGTGCCAGCAGCCCCGACTCCTCTGGGGCCAACGTCCTGACTTTC
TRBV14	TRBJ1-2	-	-	CASSPRGKEGYTF	TGTGCCAGCAGCCCGCGGGGGAAGGAGGGCTACACCTTC
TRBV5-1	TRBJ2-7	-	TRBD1	CASSVGQGNANEQYF	TGCGCCAGCAGCGTGGGACAGGGGAACGCCAACGAGCAGTACTTC
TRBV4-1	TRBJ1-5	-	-	CASSQELAGVAGGAQHF	TGCGCCAGCAGCCAAGAACTGGCGGGAGTAGCGGGCGGGGCCCAGCATTTT
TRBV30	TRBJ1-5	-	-	CAWSVGGNQPQHF	TGTGCCTGGAGTGTGGGGGGAAATCAGCCCCAGCATTTT
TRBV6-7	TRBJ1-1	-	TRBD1	CASIRQGGMNTEAFF	TGTGCCAGCATTAGACAGGGGGGCATGAACACTGAAGCTTTCTTT
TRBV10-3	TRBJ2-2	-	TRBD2	CAISEGGRDTGELFF	TGTGCCATCAGTGAAGGTGGGAGGGACACCGGGGAGCTGTTTTTT
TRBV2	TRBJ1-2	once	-	CASVRGAFNYGYTF	TGTGCCAGCGTACGCGGGGCTTTTAACTATGGCTACACCTTC
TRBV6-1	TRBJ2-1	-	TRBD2	CASSSRTSNNNEQFF	TGTGCCAGCAGTTCGCGGACTAGTAACAACAATGAGCAGTTCTTC
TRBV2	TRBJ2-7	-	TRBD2	CASRDLDGAGSAYEQYF	TGTGCCAGCAGAGACCTCGACGGAGCGGGGTCTGCCTACGAGCAGTACTTC
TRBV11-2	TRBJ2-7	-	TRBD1	CASGGDRGYEQYF	TGTGCCAGTGGGGGGGACAGGGGCTACGAGCAGTACTTC
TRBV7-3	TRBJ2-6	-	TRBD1	CASSLTGGAGANVLTF	TGTGCCAGCAGCTTGACAGGGGGCGCTGGGGCCAACGTCCTGACTTTC